The TCR beta chain described here comes from a study of cytotoxic CD8 clonotypes in ibrutinib-treated CLL (dated by TCRdb to 2020 to 2022). A note on the overall study: The cohort was composed of under 12 relapsed/refractory and fewer than 16 treatment-naive patients; IGHV unmutated status was identified in around 17 patients. Responses were partial in roughly 24 patients and complete in 2; after median about 63 months follow-up, 14 stayed in remission and some twelve progressed. The response samples were drawn at a median of 12 months into treatment, with a range of about 6 to 36 months. On average, each sample yielded roughly 250,000 productive templates and tens of thousands of productive rearrangements. Longitudinal samples were obtainable from about 30% of the roughly 90 participants in the trial. Cryopreserved peripheral blood mononuclear cells were collected before treatment, at response, and at either disease progression or sustained remission.

Overall study results and their limits: Clonality increased at ibrutinib response, stayed stable in sustained remission, and fell back toward baseline at progression. Lymph node repertoires were not examined, and the timing of sampling was not matched between patients in sustained remission and those whose disease progressed. At baseline, clonality was higher than in age-matched healthy donors and showed a strong correlation with circulating CD8+ T-cell counts. Public clonotypes were rare and either shrank or stayed stable during treatment, and the rise in clonality at ibrutinib response reflected expansion of private clonotypes.

CDR1 MDHEN and CDR2 SYDVKM are derived from the germline V gene. The V end loses 4 bases and the J end loses 4 bases, and a stretch of 2 bases separates them. The CDR3 measures 11 amino acids from cysteine to phenylalanine. Only CDR3 DNA remains: 33 bases, in frame from the first base. For TCR beta library preparation, around 1.8 micrograms of genomic DNA were extracted from the cryopreserved PBMCs. Longitudinal blood samples from CLL patients receiving ibrutinib monotherapy were subjected to high-throughput TCR beta sequencing. Patients were enrolled in a phase 2 open-label single-center ibrutinib monotherapy trial. This clone was seen just once. There is no known antigen for this receptor. Per-base qualities were not stored, and no clone one base away is much larger. Each clonotype received, on average, roughly 9.6x coverage in deep resolution sequencing performed on a MiSeq, where the target depth lay between 1 in 1 million and 1 in 200,000 T cells. The immunoSEQ hsTCRB Kit was used to generate TCR beta libraries. From the authors' description of their analysis: Data were analyzed with ImmunoSEQ Data Assistant and ImmunoSEQ Analyzer, with V, D and J genes assigned per IMGT definitions. Clonality, which ranges from 0 to 1, was calculated as one minus the normalized Shannon entropy of productive rearrangement frequencies. Only overrepresented clonotypes making up at least 0.05% of the repertoire of each patient were included in the public clonotype analysis. Some 13 age-matched healthy donor repertoires from immuneACCESS served as clonality controls. The clones in this table, taken by TCRdb from immuneACCESS, are in-frame only. Not every clone is retained; where verified, under half of the shortfall comes from an unresolved V gene, and the cause of the rest is unknown. The D gene and trimming were derived from the DNA, and the V and J assignments and clone size from that table. The sample table lists 65,000 to 95,000 clones, 86% of them with a count of one. Of the sample, about 5.8% is held by the ten largest clones.

The sequence joins TRBV28 to TRBJ2-1, with the D gene not confidently named. The receptor was derived from a human donor with chronic lymphocytic leukemia. The specimen comprised PBMCs, sampled before ibrutinib treatment. The DNA sequence is given as TGTGCCAGCAGTTCATACAATGAGCAGTTCTTC. Translated, it gives CASSSYNEQFF.